This T cell receptor (beta chain) is drawn from a study of blood T cells in healthy people across ages. This CDR3 has 13 residues. Losses at the gene ends were 4 bases for V and 6 bases for J; bases not matched to a gene: 2. Per germline, CDR1 KGHDR and CDR2 SFDVKD. This clonotype was counted only a few times. PCR was performed a second time for about 6 to 11 cycles using a sample-barcoded 5' primer and a J-beta primer mix. Via MiXCR, TCRdb re-called the 5' RACE reads, giving one row per CDR3 protein. The sample lists over a million distinct CDR3 sequences, under 30% occurring once. This sample was also put to use in a study of T cells of mothers and their children.

The source material was blood. The receptor comes from a girl aged 2 to 9 in good health. This chain joins TRBV24-1 and TRBJ1-1; 9 bases match TRBD1. The CDR3 reads CATSEGQGSEAFF. CDR3 DNA sequence: TGTGCCACCAGTGAAGGACAGGGGTCTGAAGCTTTCTTT.